Following are 8 T cell receptor beta chains from one sample sequenced in a study of T cells after yellow fever vaccination. TCRdb redid the calling of the 5' RACE reads with MiXCR, one entry per CDR3 protein. The sample holds 510,000 or so distinct CDR3 sequences, 19% seen once. Sequences were derived from PBMCs, sampled 15 days after the yellow fever booster vaccination. The receptors were sampled from a man between 25 and 39 years old who received the YFV17D yellow fever vaccine.

The chain links TRBV12-3 or TRBV12-4 to TRBJ2-1, with TRBD2 identical over 9 bases. This CDR3 contains 18 residues. The J segment lost 8 bases and the V segment lost 5 bases, leaving 19 bases of the junction unmatched. CDR3: CASSPRAGGTTRGYEQFF. CDR3 sequence (DNA): TGTGCCAGCAGTCCACGGGCGGGAGGGACCACTCGGGGGTATGAGCAGTTCTTC.

V gene TRBV2 combines with J gene TRBJ2-6; no clear D. Germline-derived CDR1 and CDR2 are SNHLY and FYNNEI. V lost 8 bases and J lost 0, with 8 bases in between. CDR3 length equals 14 residues. Here the CDR3 DNA reads TGTGCCAGCCCGATGACCTCTGGGGCCAACGTCCTGACTTTC. This sequence encodes CASPMTSGANVLTF.

This clonotype was counted at least ten times. The chain couples TRBV9 to TRBJ2-1; 7 nucleotides match TRBD2. CDR1 is SGDLS and CDR2 is YYNGEE in the germline V gene. The CDR3 is 14 amino acids. V dropped 0 bases and J dropped 12; count of bases not matched to a gene: 9. The CDR3 region is CASSVGPAGRGQFF. CDR3 coding DNA: TGTGCCAGCAGCGTAGGCCCAGCGGGAAGGGGGCAGTTCTTC.

This clonotype was observed a single time. The chain employs TRBV24-1 and TRBJ1-2; D ambiguous. Germline loops: CDR1 KGHDR, CDR2 SFDVKD. The germline V and J ends were trimmed by 0 bases and 8 bases, with 12 bases remaining between them. The CDR3 sequence is 14 residues long. The CDR3 sequence: CATSDLGGSGGYTF. CDR3 coding DNA: TGTGCCACCAGTGATTTGGGAGGTAGTGGCGGCTACACCTTC.

This clonotype was detected only a few times. This chain uses TRBV7-8 with TRBJ2-2, with 12 bases matching TRBD2. V lost 8 bases and J lost 7; bases outside the gene matches: 8. Germline-derived CDR1 and CDR2 are SGHVS and FQNEAQ. This CDR3 has 15 residues. This CDR3 reads CASARTSGNYGELFF. The CDR3 nucleotides are TGTGCCAGCGCCCGGACTAGCGGGAATTACGGGGAGCTGTTTTTT.

This clonotype showed up many times. The chain combines TRBV20-1 with TRBJ2-3, with TRBD2 identical over 16 bases. From germline, CDR1 is DFQATT and CDR2 SNEGSKA (reference sequence). Trimming removed 6 bases from V and 3 bases from J; junction bases left unmatched: 3. The CDR3 loop spans 15 amino acids. This chain's CDR3 is CSAGTSGRGTDTQYF. Here the CDR3 DNA reads TGCAGTGCGGGGACTAGCGGGAGGGGGACAGATACGCAGTATTTT.

This chain connects TRBV3-1 to TRBJ2-5, with D perhaps given as TRBD1 or TRBD2 (6 bases each). CDR1 and CDR2 from the germline V gene are LGHDT and YNNKEL (reference sequence). V dropped 2 bases and J dropped 4 bases, with 11 bases sitting between them. CDR3 length: 14 amino acids. CDR3 nucleotides: TGTGCCAGCAGCCAAAGGGGGGATCCAGAGACCCAGTACTTC. Its protein is CASSQRGDPETQYF.

This clonotype was picked up a small number of times. The chain couples TRBV7-6 to TRBJ2-2, with D perhaps TRBD1 (6 bases). Per germline, CDR1 SGHVS and CDR2 FNYEAQ. V shed 3 bases and J shed 0 bases, with 11 bases lying between them. The CDR3 is 16 residues long. The CDR3 here is CASSLQTGSNTGELFF. In nucleotides, the CDR3 is TGTGCCAGCAGCTTGCAGACAGGTTCGAACACCGGGGAGCTGTTTTTT.